The clone carrying this TCR beta chain has just a few counts. What it binds is unknown. The data originate from a study of immune heterogeneity within non-small cell lung tumors. General study points: Local T-cell clonality tracked local tumor mutational burden, showing a moderate yet significant relationship (R roughly 0.31). The study found identical dominant CDR3 beta clonotypes recurring across tumor sites within a patient, alongside site-unique high-frequency clones.

Bulk tumor genomic DNA, roughly 600 ng per sample, was the template. Each primary tumor yielded several biopsies, collected far apart from one another at surgery. Samples came from untreated patients having curative surgery for newly diagnosed non-small cell lung cancer. It was with 32 V and 13 J primers that multiplex PCR amplified TCR beta CDR3. TCRdb ran MiXCR on the multiplex PCR reads and lists one entry per CDR3 protein. The data contain some 2,700 distinct CDR3 sequences, roughly 26% of them singletons. The germline CDR1 and CDR2 sequences are SQVTM and ANQGSEA. After removal of 3 bases from V and 1 base from J, the junction contained 16 bases not matched to a gene. This CDR3 comprises 18 residues.

The chain carries TRBV29-1 and TRBJ2-5; TRBD2 agrees at 8 bases. Sequenced input: lung tumor tissue. The receptor was isolated from a man aged 55-75 years with non-small cell lung cancer. CDR3 region: CSVELVLGSGTFQETQYF. In nucleotides, the CDR3 is TGCAGCGTTGAGCTTGTGCTTGGTAGCGGGACGTTCCAAGAGACCCAGTACTTC.